The next 29 T cell receptor beta chains were all read from a single sample in a study of CD8 T cells in ankylosing spondylitis. Their target antigens are unknown. From the 5' RACE reads, TCRdb called clonotypes with MiXCR, one entry per CDR3 protein. Of under 950,000 distinct CDR3 sequences in the sample, 19% were seen once. Study results and caveats: What appeared characteristic of ankylosing spondylitis blood was a TCR beta motif of about eight highly homologous variants.

The sample consisted of blood, either unsorted or a sorted T cell fraction (not recorded which). The source of these receptors is a male donor with ankylosing spondylitis.

The chain uses TRBV21-1 and TRBJ1-5; the D call TRBD1 from the table was never checked on the DNA. TRBV21-1 is tagged as a pseudogene. The CDR3 consists of 19 residues. This CDR3 reads CASSKALGAVGDSNQPQHF. The CDR3 region has the DNA TGTGCCAGCAGCAAAGCGCTGGGGGCGGTAGGGGATAGCAATCAGCCCCAGCATTTT.

This clonotype occurred a few times. The CDR3 loop is CASSLAGGGDQPQHF. The CDR3, as DNA: TGTGCCAGCAGCTTGGCCGGTGGGGGCGATCAGCCCCAGCATTTT. The V call is TRBV5-8, the J call TRBJ1-5; a possible D gene is TRBD1 (6 bases). This CDR3 region has 15 residues. V lost 0 bases and J lost 5, with 12 bases in between. Germline V gives CDR1 SGHTS, CDR2 YDEGEE.

This sequence joins TRBV5-4 and TRBJ2-3, with 7 bases identical to TRBD2. V was pared by 6 bases and J by 5 bases, with 6 bases of the junction left unmatched. Germline V gene sequence: CDR1 SGHNT, CDR2 YYREEE (reference sequence). The length of the CDR3 is 13 residues. The DNA for the CDR3 is TGTGCCAGCACCTCGTGGGGGGGAGATACGCAGTATTTT. It encodes CASTSWGGDTQYF.

This clonotype was recorded a few times. The gene calls are TRBV10-3 and TRBJ2-3; D ambiguous. The CDR3 spans 12 residues. From germline, CDR1 is ENHRY and CDR2 SYGVKD. V lost 0 bases and J lost 10, with 8 bases in between. The CDR3 region has the DNA TGTGCCATCAGTGAGTCGATAAGGGCGCAGTATTTT. The encoded protein is CAISESIRAQYF.

This clonotype was found a few times. The chain uses TRBV27 and TRBJ1-4, with unresolved D. Trimming removed 5 bases from V and 8 bases from J, with 12 bases in between. The CDR3 is 13 amino acids. The V gene's germline CDR1 is MNHEY and CDR2 SMNVEV (reference sequence). The DNA for the CDR3 is TGTGCCAGCAGTAGAGCCCCACTGGAAAAACTGTTTTTT. It codes for CASSRAPLEKLFF. Filled out from reference TRBV27 and TRBJ1-4, the complete variable domain reads EAQVTQNPRYLITVTGKKLTVTCSQNMNHEYMSWYRQDPGLGLRQIYYSMNVEVTDKGDVPEGYKVSRKEKRNFPLILESPSPNQTSLYFCASSRAPLEKLFFGSGTQLSVL.

This chain joins TRBV20-1 and TRBJ2-3, with 9 bases lining up with TRBD1. Germline V gene sequence: CDR1 DFQATT, CDR2 SNEGSKA (reference sequence). CDR3 length equals 14 residues. V lost 7 bases, J lost 4 bases, and 9 bases stayed unmatched. The CDR3 nucleotides read TGCAGTGGGGACAGGGACATTTCTGCAGATACGCAGTATTTT. Amino acids: CSGDRDISADTQYF.

This chain connects TRBV25-1 to TRBJ2-2; TRBD1 matches 9 bases. The germline gives CDR1 MGHDK, CDR2 SYGVNS. V was pared by 7 bases and J by 4 bases, with 7 bases of the junction left unmatched. This CDR3 contains 15 residues. The CDR3 here is CASKEGDRVTGELFF. The CDR3 coding sequence is TGTGCCAGCAAAGAAGGGGACAGGGTCACCGGGGAGCTGTTTTTT.

This clonotype was detected ten times or more. V gene TRBV12-3 or TRBV12-4 combines with J gene TRBJ2-1; no firm D call. Trimming left V 6 bases short and J 10 bases short, with 19 bases between. The CDR3 contains 14 residues. CDR3 coding DNA: TGTGCCAGCAGGCCTTACGAGCTAATTGAGGAGCAGTTCTTC. Encoded protein: CASRPYELIEEQFF.

This clonotype was counted at least ten times. The V and J genes are TRBV4-1 and TRBJ1-2, with D unclear. Looked up from germline, CDR1 is MGHRA and CDR2 is YSYEKL. V was clipped by 4 bases and J by 5 bases, with 20 bases between them. CDR3 length equals 16 residues. The CDR3 DNA is TGCGCCAGCAGCCCACAGACGGACTCCCACTATTATGGCTACACCTTC. Its translation: CASSPQTDSHYYGYTF.

This rearrangement joins TRBV3-1 to TRBJ1-6; 9 bases match TRBD1. V lost 1 base to trimming and J lost 9 bases; unmatched junction nucleotides: 4. This CDR3 has 15 amino acids. Germline V gene data show CDR1 as LGHDT and CDR2 as YNNKEL (reference sequence). Here the CDR3 reads CASSQGDRGISPLHF. For the CDR3, the DNA is TGTGCCAGCAGCCAAGGAGACAGGGGGATTTCACCCCTCCACTTT.

This clonotype was seen only a few times. The CDR3 loop is CASQPSEFYNEQFF. The CDR3 nucleotides are TGTGCCAGCCAACCTAGCGAGTTCTACAATGAGCAGTTCTTC. The genes are TRBV7-6 and TRBJ2-1; possible D gene TRBD2, 6 bases. The germline V gene has CDR1 SGHVS and CDR2 FNYEAQ. V lost 8 bases, J lost 3 bases, and 14 bases lay in between. CDR3 length equals 14 residues.

The rearrangement links TRBV6-5 to TRBJ1-1; TRBD1 is a possible D gene (5 bases). The CDR3 totals 15 residues. Per the germline V gene, CDR1 is MNHEY and CDR2 is SVGAGI. V dropped 2 bases and J dropped 4 bases, with 14 bases sitting between them. The CDR3 region is CASSYARVIGTEAFF. The CDR3 DNA sequence: TGTGCCAGCAGTTACGCCAGGGTAATAGGCACTGAAGCTTTCTTT.

The chain is built from TRBV7-3 and TRBJ2-1; D ambiguous. The CDR3 contains 15 residues. Trimming removed 2 bases at V and 5 bases at J, with 13 bases between. Germline CDR1 reads SGHTA; CDR2 reads FQGTGA. Here the CDR3 reads CASSLYSGSNNEQFF. CDR3 sequence (DNA): TGTGCCAGCAGCTTATATTCTGGGTCGAACAATGAGCAGTTCTTC.

This clonotype has just one count. J is TRBJ2-2 and V is TRBV10-3, with D uncertain. Between the trimmed V and J ends, which lost 0 bases and 6 bases, there was a span of 5 bases. The CDR3 runs to 13 residues. Germline V gene lookup returns CDR1 ENHRY and CDR2 SYGVKD. This chain's CDR3 is CAISESGAGELFF. The CDR3 bases are TGTGCCATCAGTGAGTCTGGTGCCGGGGAGCTGTTTTTT.

This clonotype was seen a single time. This rearrangement joins TRBV12-3 or TRBV12-4 to TRBJ2-3; 9 positions agree with TRBD2. This CDR3 contains 17 residues. V gave up 0 bases and J gave up 6 bases; unmatched junction bases: 10. CDR3 residues: CASSLARGAGGTDTQYF. CDR3 in DNA: TGTGCCAGCAGTTTAGCGCGTGGTGCGGGGGGGACGGATACGCAGTATTTT.

This clonotype turned up a few times. This chain uses TRBV7-9 with TRBJ1-1; 7 bases are a match to TRBD1. CDR3 length: 16 amino acids. J lost 2 bases, V lost 5 bases, and 11 bases had no gene match. Germline V gene lookup returns CDR1 SEHNR and CDR2 FQNEAQ (reference sequence). The chain's CDR3 is CASSPTWTGGNTEAFF. The CDR3 nucleotides are TGTGCCAGCAGCCCGACATGGACAGGAGGAAACACTGAAGCTTTCTTT.

The chain recombines TRBV10-3 with TRBJ2-7; 10 bases are a match to TRBD1. Germline V gives CDR1 ENHRY, CDR2 SYGVKD. There are 13 residues in the CDR3. The junction had 3 bases not matched to a gene; V was cut back by 6 bases and J by 4 bases. DNA for the CDR3: TGTGCCATCAGCTGGGGACAGGGGTACGAGCAGTACTTC. This translates into CAISWGQGYEQYF.

There are a few counts of this clonotype. The chain uses TRBV20-1 and TRBJ2-7, with a possible D match to TRBD2 (5 bases). This CDR3 region has 15 residues. Trimming took 3 bases from V and 6 from J, leaving 21 bases between them. CDR1 is DFQATT and CDR2 is SNEGSKA in the germline V gene (reference sequence). The CDR3 DNA reads TGCAGTGCTAGGGGAGTCCGTCCGGTCTCCGGCGAGCAGTACTTC. This sequence encodes CSARGVRPVSGEQYF.

In its sample, this clonotype was seen a few times. The CDR3 DNA reads TGCGCCAGCAGCCAAGATTTGGACAGGGGGCAGTATTTT. Residues: CASSQDLDRGQYF. V gene TRBV4-3 combines with J gene TRBJ2-3; 9 positions agree with TRBD1. The CDR3 is 13 amino acids. V lost 0 bases, J lost 11 bases, and 3 bases stayed unmatched. CDR1 and CDR2 (germline): LGHNA, YSLEER.

The chain recombines TRBV6-1 with TRBJ1-4, with D possibly TRBD1 on 5 matching bases. V was trimmed by 10 bases and J by 0 bases, leaving 18 bases between them. The CDR3 runs to 16 residues. CDR1 is MNHNS, CDR2 SASEGT, per germline. For the CDR3, the DNA is TGTGCCAACCTCCTTCGACAGAAAACAACTAATGAAAAACTGTTTTTT. Its translation is CANLLRQKTTNEKLFF.

The chain is built from TRBV28 and TRBJ2-5; TRBD1 agrees at 9 bases. Germline CDR1 and CDR2: MDHEN and SYDVKM. Losses at the gene ends were 9 bases for V and 5 bases for J; bases not matched to a gene: 7. CDR3 length: 13 amino acids. CDR3 sequence: CASGTGKGETQYF. CDR3 coding DNA: TGTGCCAGTGGGACAGGGAAGGGTGAGACCCAGTACTTC.

The rearrangement links TRBV5-1 to TRBJ2-5; 8 nucleotides match TRBD2. Germline assignment: CDR1 SGHRS and CDR2 YFSETQ. The CDR3 contains 14 residues. The V segment lost 3 bases and the J segment 6 bases; nucleotides outside the gene matches: 7. This CDR3 reads CASSYDGGAQTQYF. In DNA, the CDR3 is TGCGCCAGCAGCTACGACGGGGGGGCCCAGACCCAGTACTTC.

This clonotype was seen at least ten times. This chain uses TRBV28 with TRBJ2-3, with a weak D call TRBD2 (5 bases). This CDR3 is built from 16 residues. Trimming took 3 bases from V and 1 from J, leaving 14 bases between them. The V gene's germline CDR1 is MDHEN and CDR2 SYDVKM. The CDR3 nucleotides read TGTGCCAGCAGTTTCCCCGCGGGTTCGGGCACAGATACGCAGTATTTT. This translates into CASSFPAGSGTDTQYF.

The chain combines TRBV6-2 or TRBV6-3 with TRBJ2-1; a possible D gene is TRBD2 (5 bases). V lost 2 bases and J lost 4, with 6 bases in between. Germline assignment: CDR1 MNHEY and CDR2 SVGEGT. The CDR3 runs to 13 residues. The DNA of the CDR3 is TGTGCCAGCAGTTACGGACTTTACAATGAGCAGTTCTTC. Protein product: CASSYGLYNEQFF.

V and J are TRBV20-1 and TRBJ2-7; 9 bases map to TRBD1. CDR1 and CDR2 from the germline V gene are DFQATT and SNEGSKA (reference sequence). Unmatched junction bases numbered 15, after V lost 6 bases and J lost 3 bases. The CDR3 covers 16 residues. The CDR3: CSAATGGRFGLYEQYF. The DNA of the CDR3 is TGCAGTGCGGCGACAGGGGGTCGTTTCGGGCTCTACGAGCAGTACTTC.

This chain joins TRBV10-3 and TRBJ2-3; 9 positions agree with TRBD2. CDR1 ENHRY and CDR2 SYGVKD come from the germline V gene. The CDR3 is made up of 16 amino acids. After removal of 5 bases from V and 4 bases from J, the junction contained 10 bases not matched to a gene. The CDR3 coding sequence is TGTGCCATCAGTATCTCTAGCGGGACCGAGCCAGATACGCAGTATTTT. The encoded protein is CAISISSGTEPDTQYF.

This clonotype was found a few times. The V gene is TRBV27, the J gene TRBJ2-2; D is possibly TRBD2 (6 bases). This CDR3 comprises 16 residues. V was pared by 7 bases and J by 7 bases, with 22 bases between. CDR1 and CDR2 from the germline V gene are MNHEY and SMNVEV (reference sequence). The CDR3 DNA sequence: TGTGCCAGCAAGGACGGGACCCTTCCGGGGGTCGGGGAGCTGTTTTTT. Protein product: CASKDGTLPGVGELFF.

The V and J genes are TRBV6-1 and TRBJ1-1; maybe TRBD1 (5 bases). The ends were cut back, 1 base at V and 8 bases at J, with 8 bases in the middle. Germline V CDR1 and CDR2: MNHNS, SASEGT. The CDR3 loop spans 12 amino acids. CDR3 DNA sequence: TGTGCCAGCAGTGAAGGGGGACGGGAAGCTTTCTTT. This gives the protein CASSEGGREAFF.

A few counts support this clonotype. The chain couples TRBV20-1 to TRBJ2-3; no clear D. The germline CDR1 and CDR2 sequences are DFQATT and SNEGSKA (reference sequence). The CDR3 runs to 13 residues. V lost 1 base and J lost 2, with 7 bases in between. The CDR3 protein is CSARGQYTDTQYF. CDR3 sequence (DNA): TGCAGTGCTAGAGGGCAGTACACAGATACGCAGTATTTT.